These 12 T cell receptor beta chains were all obtained from the same sample, sequenced in a study of blood T cells in healthy people across ages. Sample-barcoded 5' priming and a J-beta primer mix drove a second PCR of 7 to 11 cycles. TCRdb processed the 5' RACE reads anew with MiXCR; each CDR3 protein has one entry. The sample shows more than 800,000 distinct CDR3 sequences, under 45% of them seen only once. Specimen: blood. These receptors were obtained from a woman aged 55-75 years in good health.

This chain uses TRBV7-2 with TRBJ2-3; a weak D match, TRBD1 (5 bases). Trimming stripped 5 bases from V and 6 bases from J, with 18 bases between. The CDR3 is made up of 15 amino acids. CDR1 is SGHTA and CDR2 is FQGNSA in the germline V gene. CDR3 in DNA: TGTGCCAGCAGCCGCCCCAGGGCCAATATGGATACGCAGTATTTT. Translating it yields CASSRPRANMDTQYF.

The sample holds many counts of this clonotype. It may be a read error: a sequence one base away is much more abundant. The chain carries TRBV20-1 and TRBJ2-7; 7 nucleotides match TRBD2. Unmatched junction bases numbered 5, after V lost 0 bases and J lost 0 bases. Germline V gene lookup returns CDR1 DFQATT and CDR2 SNEGSKA (reference sequence). The CDR3 runs 15 residues. The CDR3 coding sequence is TGCAGTGCTAGAGATGCGGGCGGGAGCTCCTACGAGCAGTACTTC. Protein: CSARDAGGSSYEQYF.

Turning to this clonotype: Just one base apart from a much larger clone, this may be a read error. V usage is TRBV7-9 and J usage is TRBJ2-7; no clear D gene. Germline V gene sequence: CDR1 SEHNR, CDR2 FQNEAQ (reference sequence). The CDR3 is 12 amino acids. CDR3 loop: CSSSLLSGGQYF. For the CDR3, the DNA is TGTTCCAGCAGCTTACTATCGGGTGGGCAGTACTTC.

The chain combines TRBV28 with TRBJ1-6, with 9 bases that match TRBD1. Germline values: CDR1 MDHEN, CDR2 SYDVKM. CDR3 length: 15 amino acids. V shed 5 bases and J 9 bases; nucleotides not matched to a gene: 8. Here the CDR3 DNA reads TGTGCCAGCAGTACTTCCGGGACAGGGATTTCACCCCTCCACTTT. Protein sequence: CASSTSGTGISPLHF.

This chain uses TRBV28 with TRBJ2-5; 12 positions agree with TRBD1. CDR1 and CDR2 from the germline V gene are MDHEN and SYDVKM. V shed 2 bases and J 11 bases; nucleotides not matched to a gene: 9. The CDR3 consists of 15 residues. CDR3 loop: CASSLKGQGADEQYF. For the CDR3, the DNA is TGTGCCAGCAGTTTAAAGGGACAGGGGGCGGATGAGCAGTACTTC.

J is TRBJ2-5 and V is TRBV15, with D possibly being TRBD2 (5 bases). CDR1 is LNHNV and CDR2 is YYDKDF in the germline V gene (reference sequence). Trimming took 5 bases from V and 2 from J, leaving 15 bases between them. CDR3 size: 15 residues. CDR3 DNA: TGTGCCACCAGCCGCGGCAACAGCGGACAAGAGACCCAGTACTTC. It translates to CATSRGNSGQETQYF.

The genes are TRBV5-1 and TRBJ2-7, with 7 bases identical to TRBD2. This CDR3 spans 13 amino acids. The ends lost 4 bases at V and 12 bases at J; junction bases unmatched: 13. Germline V gene sequence: CDR1 SGHRS, CDR2 YFSETQ. This chain's CDR3 is CASSPLGGTPPYF. The CDR3 nucleotides read TGCGCCAGCAGCCCCCTGGGGGGGACTCCGCCGTACTTC.

This chain uses TRBV12-3 or TRBV12-4 with TRBJ2-4, with D unresolved. Judging by the DNA end, TRBJ2-5 fits better; the J call may be wrong. This CDR3 region has 13 residues. The CDR3 region is CASSAVGQETQYF. The CDR3 DNA sequence: TGTGCCAGCAGCGCGGTGGGCCAAGAGACCCAGTACTTC.

V gene TRBV27 combines with J gene TRBJ2-1; tentative D call: TRBD2 (6 bases). Trimming shortened V by 4 bases and J by 0 bases, and 13 bases separated the two germline ends. The CDR3 totals 16 residues. The germline CDR1 and CDR2 sequences are MNHEY and SMNVEV (reference sequence). CDR3 sequence (DNA): TGTGCCAGCAGTTCACGGGAGCCGAGCTCCTACAATGAGCAGTTCTTC. Protein: CASSSREPSSYNEQFF.

The chain links TRBV10-3 to TRBJ2-6; TRBD1 is a possible D gene (7 bases). CDR1 is ENHRY and CDR2 is SYGVKD in the germline V gene. V lost 0 bases to trimming and J lost 0 bases, with 12 bases between them. The CDR3 spans 18 residues. The CDR3 is CAISESQGGRSGANVLTF. The CDR3 DNA sequence: TGTGCCATCAGTGAGTCCCAGGGGGGCCGCTCTGGGGCCAACGTCCTGACTTTC.

This clonotype showed up just once. The V call is TRBV6-6, the J call TRBJ2-3; TRBD1 or TRBD2 may be the D gene (6 bases each). Germline V lookup: CDR1 MNHNY, CDR2 SVGAGI (reference sequence). This CDR3 is built from 14 residues. V gave up 10 bases and J gave up 2 bases, with 16 bases separating them. The CDR3 loop reads CATSVRGDTDTQYF. In nucleotides, the CDR3 is TGTGCCACTTCAGTGAGGGGGGACACAGATACGCAGTATTTT.

V and J are TRBV7-8 and TRBJ1-2; D call uncertain. The CDR3 runs to 20 residues. Germline CDR1 SGHVS, CDR2 FQNEAQ. The V and J ends lost 0 bases and 0 bases respectively, with 23 bases between them. CDR3 amino acids: CASSLAPPAGKYPTNYGYTF. The CDR3 DNA follows: TGTGCCAGCAGCTTAGCCCCCCCCGCGGGGAAATACCCTACTAACTATGGCTACACCTTC.